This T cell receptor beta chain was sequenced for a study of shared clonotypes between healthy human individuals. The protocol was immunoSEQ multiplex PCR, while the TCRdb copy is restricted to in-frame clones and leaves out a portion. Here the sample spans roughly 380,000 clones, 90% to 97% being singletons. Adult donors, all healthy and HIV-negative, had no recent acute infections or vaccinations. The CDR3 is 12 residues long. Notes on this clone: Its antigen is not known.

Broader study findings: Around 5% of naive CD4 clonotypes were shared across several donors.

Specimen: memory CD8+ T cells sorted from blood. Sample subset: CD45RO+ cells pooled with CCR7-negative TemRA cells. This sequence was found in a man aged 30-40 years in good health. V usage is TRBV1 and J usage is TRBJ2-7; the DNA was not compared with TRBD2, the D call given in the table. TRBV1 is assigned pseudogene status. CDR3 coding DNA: TGCACCAGCAGCCCGGGACTCTACGAGCAGTACTTC. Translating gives CTSSPGLYEQYF.